This T cell receptor beta chain was recovered during a study of shared clonotypes between healthy human individuals. Germline trimming cut 2 bases from V and 5 bases from J; bases unmatched to any gene: 5. This CDR3 spans 14 amino acids. CDR1 and CDR2 from the germline V gene are MNHEY and SVGAGI. Here immunoSEQ multiplex PCR was the method, and the copy in TCRdb shows in-frame clones only, minus some. The table includes 2.5 million or so clones, 90% to 95% detected once. The sequence was obtained from a man between 18 and 29 years old in good health. The chain carries TRBV6-5 and TRBJ1-1, with 7 bases matching TRBD1. The source material was naive CD4+ T cells sorted from blood. Documented subset: CD45RA+ positively selected. The CDR3 here is CASSYEGAVTEAFF. The CDR3 DNA reads TGTGCCAGCAGTTACGAGGGGGCCGTTACTGAAGCTTTCTTT.